The 23 T cell receptor beta chains reported below all come from one sample, sequenced in a study of cytomegalovirus exposure and HLA in healthy donors. Researchers ran the PCR with 60 Vbeta and 13 Jbeta primers. Sequenced by immunoSEQ multiplex PCR; TCRdb stores in-frame clones only, minus some. Counted here are around 140,000 clones, approximately 70% occurring once; the ten biggest clones make up under 2.5%. Sequencing input: PBMCs. The receptors stem from a woman aged 55 to 70 in good health and CMV-seropositive.

The V call is TRBV7-9, the J call TRBJ1-1, with TRBD1 matching over 7 bases. Germline CDR1 is SEHNR and CDR2 is FQNEAQ (reference sequence). The CDR3 is made up of 12 amino acids. The ends lost 5 bases at V and 6 bases at J; junction bases unmatched: 3. CDR3 sequence: CASSRQGAEAFF. The CDR3 DNA reads TGTGCCAGCAGCAGACAGGGCGCTGAAGCTTTCTTT.

The J gene is TRBJ1-2, the V gene TRBV2; 9 nucleotides match TRBD1. CDR3 length: 15 amino acids. The V gene's germline CDR1 is SNHLY and CDR2 FYNNEI. Trimming cost V 7 bases and J 6 bases; bases outside gene matches: 12. Written as DNA, the CDR3 is TGTGCCAGCACCGACCCTAGACAGGGGGAGCATGGCTACACCTTC. It codes for CASTDPRQGEHGYTF.

The CDR3 here is CSVAAVSYNEQFF. CDR3 DNA sequence: TGCAGCGTTGCGGCGGTCTCCTACAATGAGCAGTTCTTC. The chain joins TRBV29-1 to TRBJ2-1; D gene unclear. Trimming shortened V by 4 bases and J by 0 bases, and 7 bases separated the two germline ends. The CDR3 covers 13 residues. Germline values: CDR1 SQVTM, CDR2 ANQGSEA.

The chain combines TRBV9 with TRBJ1-2; 11 bases agree with TRBD1. Per germline, CDR1 SGDLS and CDR2 YYNGEE. The trim removed 3 bases at V and 3 bases at J, leaving 1 base unmatched. The length of the CDR3 is 14 residues. CDR3 protein: CASSAGQGDYGYTF. The CDR3, as DNA: TGTGCCAGCAGCGCGGGACAGGGGGACTATGGCTACACCTTC.

V usage is TRBV19 and J usage is TRBJ2-5; 8 bases align to TRBD1. V lost 6 bases to trimming and J lost 5 bases; unmatched junction nucleotides: 5. Germline loops: CDR1 LNHDA, CDR2 SQIVND (reference sequence). The CDR3 sequence is 13 residues long. The CDR3 nucleotides are TGTGCCAGTAGCGACAGGGGTGGGGAGACCCAGTACTTC. Protein sequence: CASSDRGGETQYF.

In this sample, this clone turned up once. The V and J genes are TRBV7-3 and TRBJ2-6, with TRBD2 matching 7 bases. Germline V gives CDR1 SGHTA, CDR2 FQGTGA. V gave up 5 bases and J gave up 1 base; unmatched junction bases: 11. The CDR3 has 18 residues. CDR3 sequence: CASSTPSGVGSGANVLTF. Written as DNA, the CDR3 is TGTGCCAGCAGCACACCTAGCGGAGTGGGATCTGGGGCCAACGTCCTGACTTTC.

This chain joins TRBV19 and TRBJ2-3, with TRBD2 identical over 9 bases. Germline V gives CDR1 LNHDA, CDR2 SQIVND (reference sequence). This CDR3 comprises 16 residues. The J segment lost 4 bases and the V segment lost 4 bases, leaving 9 bases of the junction unmatched. The CDR3 loop reads CASSTAGGLVADTQYF. CDR3 DNA sequence: TGTGCCAGTAGTACCGCGGGGGGGTTAGTCGCAGATACGCAGTATTTT.

This chain joins TRBV29-1 and TRBJ2-7; possibly TRBD2 for D (6 bases). CDR1 SQVTM and CDR2 ANQGSEA come from the germline V gene. The length of the CDR3 is 12 residues. The germline V and J ends were trimmed by 5 bases and 2 bases, with 10 bases remaining between them. CDR3 DNA: TGCAGCGTTTCGGGCGGGGCCTACGAGCAGTACTTC. Encoded protein: CSVSGGAYEQYF.

The sample holds one count of this clone. The genes are TRBV27 and TRBJ2-6; D might be TRBD1 (5 bases). This CDR3 region has 17 residues. Germline V gene data show CDR1 as MNHEY and CDR2 as SMNVEV (reference sequence). The germline V and J ends were trimmed by 3 bases and 1 base, with 13 bases remaining between them. In DNA form, the CDR3 reads TGTGCCAGCAGTTTCGGTGTAGGGGCTTCTGGGGCCAACGTCCTGACTTTC. It encodes CASSFGVGASGANVLTF.

This chain uses TRBV5-1 with TRBJ2-3; the match to TRBD2 covers 11 bases. This CDR3 spans 16 amino acids. Germline CDR1 SGHRS, CDR2 YFSETQ. Losses at the gene ends were 4 bases for V and 3 bases for J; bases not matched to a gene: 7. CDR3 DNA sequence: TGCGCCAGCAGCCTGTATAGCGGGAGGGCAACAGATACGCAGTATTTT. Translation gives CASSLYSGRATDTQYF.

This chain uses TRBV5-4 with TRBJ1-3, with 7 nucleotides matching TRBD1. The CDR3 runs 17 residues. CDR1 and CDR2 (germline): SGHNT, YYREEE (reference sequence). Trimming cost V 6 bases and J 2 bases; bases outside gene matches: 14. DNA for the CDR3: TGTGCCAGCACCGACTACCGGACAGGCAACACTGGAAACACCATATATTTT. Its translation: CASTDYRTGNTGNTIYF.

The chain joins TRBV29-1 to TRBJ1-1; 8 bases match TRBD1. V lost 3 bases to trimming and J lost 4 bases; unmatched junction nucleotides: 7. CDR3 length: 14 amino acids. In germline, CDR1 is SQVTM, CDR2 ANQGSEA. CDR3 nucleotide sequence: TGCAGCGTTGAGGGAGGACAGGGATTCACTGAAGCTTTCTTT. Translated, it gives CSVEGGQGFTEAFF.

This chain joins TRBV9 and TRBJ1-5, with TRBD1 as a possible D gene (5 bases). CDR3 length equals 15 residues. Germline CDR1 SGDLS, CDR2 YYNGEE. V lost 0 bases, J lost 1 base, and 8 bases lay in between. CDR3 amino acids: CASSVDSGSNQPQHF. DNA of the CDR3: TGTGCCAGCAGCGTAGATTCAGGGAGCAATCAGCCCCAGCATTTT.

In its sample, this clone was seen once. The chain links TRBV30 to TRBJ1-1; D is unclear. Germline V gives CDR1 GTSNPN, CDR2 SVGIG (reference sequence). CDR3 length equals 17 residues. V was pared by 0 bases and J by 0 bases, with 17 bases between. The CDR3 loop reads CAWSVGLWRLMNTEAFF. In nucleotides, the CDR3 is TGTGCCTGGAGTGTAGGATTGTGGCGGCTTATGAACACTGAAGCTTTCTTT.

This chain connects TRBV5-1 to TRBJ1-5; tentatively, D is TRBD1 (5 bases). The ends were cut back, 1 base at V and 2 bases at J, with 10 bases in the middle. There are 15 residues in the CDR3. Germline values: CDR1 SGHRS, CDR2 YFSETQ. The CDR3 spells CASSLLPGGNQPQHF. As DNA, the CDR3 is TGCGCCAGCAGCTTGCTACCGGGGGGCAATCAGCCCCAGCATTTT.

V is TRBV30 and J is TRBJ2-3; 15 bases fit TRBD2. The germline V gene has CDR1 GTSNPN and CDR2 SVGIG (reference sequence). With 5 bases clipped from V and 4 bases from J, the junction kept 7 bases outside the gene matches. This CDR3 has 16 amino acids. CDR3 coding DNA: TGTGCCTGGGCTCCAGGACTAGCGGGAGGGGCAGATACGCAGTATTTT. Translating it yields CAWAPGLAGGADTQYF.

The V gene is TRBV19, the J gene TRBJ2-3, with TRBD1 as a possible D gene (6 bases). The CDR3 totals 17 residues. Germline V CDR1 and CDR2: LNHDA, SQIVND (reference sequence). V was cut by 5 bases and J by 5 bases, with 23 bases left in between. CDR3 nucleotides: TGTGCCAGTAGTGAGGGGGAGTCGGGAACTTACGGAGATACGCAGTATTTT. Translated, it gives CASSEGESGTYGDTQYF.

The V call is TRBV27, the J call TRBJ1-1; 9 nucleotides align to TRBD1. The ends lost 5 bases at V and 1 base at J; junction bases unmatched: 11. This CDR3 is built from 17 residues. Germline CDR1 MNHEY, CDR2 SMNVEV (reference sequence). As DNA, the CDR3 is TGTGCCAGCAGTATTGGGACAGGGCGCGCCGGGAACACTGAAGCTTTCTTT. Translation gives CASSIGTGRAGNTEAFF.

This clone was seen only a few times. This chain uses TRBV29-1 with TRBJ2-4; D remains ambiguous. Germline assignment: CDR1 SQVTM and CDR2 ANQGSEA. This CDR3 contains 11 residues. The V gene lost 3 bases and the J gene lost 8 bases, with 8 bases spanning the gap. The CDR3 region is CSVESRDIQYF. DNA for the CDR3: TGCAGCGTTGAGAGCCGGGACATTCAGTACTTC.

J is TRBJ2-1 and V is TRBV28, with 9 bases fitting TRBD2. The CDR3 runs 14 residues. V gave up 5 bases and J gave up 6 bases; unmatched junction bases: 5. Germline loops: CDR1 MDHEN, CDR2 SYDVKM. The CDR3: CASSLAGITNEQFF. The DNA of the CDR3 is TGTGCCAGCAGTCTAGCGGGAATTACCAATGAGCAGTTCTTC.

The chain uses TRBV6-1 and TRBJ1-1; no clear D gene. Germline V gives CDR1 MNHNS, CDR2 SASEGT. The V and J ends lost 0 bases and 4 bases respectively, with 18 bases between them. The CDR3 is 17 residues long. This CDR3 reads CASSEAAVRFYTTEAFF. The CDR3 DNA is TGTGCCAGCAGTGAAGCCGCCGTCCGCTTCTATACCACTGAAGCTTTCTTT.

This chain connects TRBV27 to TRBJ2-5; D is perhaps TRBD2 (7 bases). Trimming shortened V by 9 bases and J by 5 bases, and 16 bases separated the two germline ends. CDR1 is MNHEY, CDR2 SMNVEV, per germline (reference sequence). This CDR3 is 13 amino acids long. The CDR3 coding sequence is TGTGCCAGTCAAAGGGGGGGGCGGGAGACCCAGTACTTC. Residues: CASQRGGRETQYF.

J is TRBJ1-4 and V is TRBV7-9; possibly TRBD1 for D (6 bases). Trimming stripped 0 bases from V and 7 bases from J, with 6 bases between. The V gene's germline CDR1 is SEHNR and CDR2 FQNEAQ (reference sequence). The CDR3 has 13 amino acids. CDR3 nucleotides: TGTGCCAGCAGCTTAGCGGGGGCTGAAAAACTGTTTTTT. Its translation is CASSLAGAEKLFF. The entire variable domain, with the rest obtained from reference TRBV7-9 and TRBJ1-4, is as follows: DTGVSQNPRHKITKRGQNVTFRCDPISEHNRLYWYRQTLGQGPEFLTYFQNEAQLEKSRLLSDRFSAERPKGSFSTLEIQRTEQGDSAMYLCASSLAGAEKLFFGSGTQLSVL.